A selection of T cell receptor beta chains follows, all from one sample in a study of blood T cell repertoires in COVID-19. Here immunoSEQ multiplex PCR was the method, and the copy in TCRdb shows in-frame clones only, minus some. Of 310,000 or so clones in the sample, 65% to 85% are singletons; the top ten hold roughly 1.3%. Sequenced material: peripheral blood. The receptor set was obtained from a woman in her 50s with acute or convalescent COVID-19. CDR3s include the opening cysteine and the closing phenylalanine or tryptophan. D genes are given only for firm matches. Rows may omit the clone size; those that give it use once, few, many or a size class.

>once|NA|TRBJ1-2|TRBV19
TGTGCCAGTAGTGACGTGAGGACAGCTAACTATGGCTACACCTTC
CASSDVRTANYGYTF
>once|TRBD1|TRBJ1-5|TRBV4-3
TGCGCCAGCAGCCAAGATGGACAGGGCAGGCAGCCCCAGCATTTT
CASSQDGQGRQPQHF
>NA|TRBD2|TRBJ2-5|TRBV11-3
TGTGCCAGCAGCCAAGGGTACGGGAGGGCCGACCAGACCCAGTACTTC
CASSQGYGRADQTQYF
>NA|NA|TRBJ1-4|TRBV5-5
TGTGCCAGCAGCTTAGGACAGCATAATGAAAAACTGTTTTTT
CASSLGQHNEKLFF
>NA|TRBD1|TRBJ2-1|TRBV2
TGTGCCAGCAGTAATCAGGGACAGAACAATGAGCAGTTCTTC
CASSNQGQNNEQFF
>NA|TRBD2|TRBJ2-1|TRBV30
TGTGCCTGGAGTATAGCGGGAGGGATCGGTGAGCAGTTCTTC
CAWSIAGGIGEQFF
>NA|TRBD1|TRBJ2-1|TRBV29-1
TGCAGCGTTGATAGACAGGGGAGTAATGAGCAGTTCTTC
CSVDRQGSNEQFF
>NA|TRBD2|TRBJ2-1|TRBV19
TGTGCCAGTAGTGCAGGGTTAGCGGGGGGTTGGAATGAGCAGTTCTTC
CASSAGLAGGWNEQFF
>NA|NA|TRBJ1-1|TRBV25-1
TGTGCCAGCAGTGAGCCCGGTGCAGGGGTCACTGAAGCTTTCTTT
CASSEPGAGVTEAFF
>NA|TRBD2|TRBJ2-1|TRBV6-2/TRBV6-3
TGTGCCAGCAGTTACTCACTAGCGGAAAATGAGCAGTTCTTC
CASSYSLAENEQFF
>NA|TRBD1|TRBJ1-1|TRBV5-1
TGCGCCAGCAGCTCGACAGGGGGCAGAGGCACTGAAGCTTTCTTT
CASSSTGGRGTEAFF
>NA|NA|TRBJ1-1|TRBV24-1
TGTGCCACCAGTGATTCTAGACAGATGAACACTGAAGCTTTCTTT
CATSDSRQMNTEAFF
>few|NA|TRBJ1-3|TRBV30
TGTGCCTGGAGTAAACTAGGCAGCCCCTCTGGAAACACCATATATTTT
CAWSKLGSPSGNTIYF
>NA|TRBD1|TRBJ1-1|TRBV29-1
TGCAGCGGGGGACAGGATACGACCTTTGAAGCTTTCTTT
CSGGQDTTFEAFF
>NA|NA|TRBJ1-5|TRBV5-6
TGTGCCAGCAGCTTGGGAGATCAGCCCCAGCATTTT
CASSLGDQPQHF
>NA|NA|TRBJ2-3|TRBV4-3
TGCGCCAGCAGCCCCAAGGAGAGAGATACGCAGTATTTT
CASSPKERDTQYF
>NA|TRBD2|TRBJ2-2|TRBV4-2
TGTGCCAGCAGCCCGGGACTAGCGGGGAACACCGGGGAGCTGTTTTTT
CASSPGLAGNTGELFF
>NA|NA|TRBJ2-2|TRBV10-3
TGTGCCATCAGTGAGAGGCAGACTAAAAACACCGGGGAGCTGTTTTTT
CAISERQTKNTGELFF
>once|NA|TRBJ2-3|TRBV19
TGTGCCTCCGAGGGAACCACTAGCACAGATACGCAGTATTTT
CASEGTTSTDTQYF
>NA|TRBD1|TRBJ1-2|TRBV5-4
TGTGCCAGCAGCTCCGGGACAGGGGATAACTATGGCTACACCTTC
CASSSGTGDNYGYTF
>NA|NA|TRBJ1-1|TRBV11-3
TGTGCCAGCAGCTTAAGAGTATTCACTGAAGCTTTCTTT
CASSLRVFTEAFF
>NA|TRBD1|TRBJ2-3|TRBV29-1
TGCAGCGTTGCGGGACAGGGGGGAACAGATACGCAGTATTTT
CSVAGQGGTDTQYF
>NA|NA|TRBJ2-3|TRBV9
TGTGCCAGCAGCGTAGATACTAGCACAGATACGCAGTATTTT
CASSVDTSTDTQYF
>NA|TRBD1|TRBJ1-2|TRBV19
TGTGCCAGTAGGCGGGGGGACTCCGGGACAGCCCTCTCTTATGGCTACACCTTC
CASRRGDSGTALSYGYTF
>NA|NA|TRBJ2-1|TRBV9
TGTGCCAGCAGCGTAGAAGGCGGACCCTGGGAGAATGAGCAGTTCTTC
CASSVEGGPWENEQFF
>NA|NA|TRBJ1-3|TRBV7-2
TGTGCCAGCAGCTCTCCCAGTAGGGGCCCAGACTCTGGAAACACCATATATTTT
CASSSPSRGPDSGNTIYF
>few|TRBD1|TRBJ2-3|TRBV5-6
TGTGCCAGCAGCTTACAGGGGGCAGCAACAGATACGCAGTATTTT
CASSLQGAATDTQYF
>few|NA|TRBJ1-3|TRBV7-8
TGTGCCAGCAGCATTCGGGGGGTTGGAAACACCATATATTTT
CASSIRGVGNTIYF
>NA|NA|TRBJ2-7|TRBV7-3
TGTGCCAGCAGCCCCGCGACCTCGGGCGAGCAGTACTTC
CASSPATSGEQYF